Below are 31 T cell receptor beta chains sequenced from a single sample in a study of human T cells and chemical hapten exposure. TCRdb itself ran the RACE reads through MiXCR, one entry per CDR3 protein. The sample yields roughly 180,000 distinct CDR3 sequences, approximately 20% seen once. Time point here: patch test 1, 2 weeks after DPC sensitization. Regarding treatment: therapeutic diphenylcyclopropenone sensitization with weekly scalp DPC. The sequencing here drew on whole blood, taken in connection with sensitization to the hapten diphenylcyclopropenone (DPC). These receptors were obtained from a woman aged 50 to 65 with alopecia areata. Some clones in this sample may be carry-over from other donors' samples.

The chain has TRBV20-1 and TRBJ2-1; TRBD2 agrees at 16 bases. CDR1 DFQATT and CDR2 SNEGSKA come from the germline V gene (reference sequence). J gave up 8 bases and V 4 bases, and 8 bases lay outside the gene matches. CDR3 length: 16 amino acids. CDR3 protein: CSAKGTSGRAIHEQFF. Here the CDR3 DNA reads TGCAGTGCTAAGGGGACTAGCGGGAGGGCCATCCATGAGCAGTTCTTC.

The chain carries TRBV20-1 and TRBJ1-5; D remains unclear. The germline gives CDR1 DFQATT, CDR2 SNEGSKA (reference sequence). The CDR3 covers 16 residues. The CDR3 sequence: CSVPPRADYSNQPQHF. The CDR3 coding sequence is TGCAGCGTACCCCCCCGGGCCGATTATAGCAATCAGCCCCAGCATTTT.

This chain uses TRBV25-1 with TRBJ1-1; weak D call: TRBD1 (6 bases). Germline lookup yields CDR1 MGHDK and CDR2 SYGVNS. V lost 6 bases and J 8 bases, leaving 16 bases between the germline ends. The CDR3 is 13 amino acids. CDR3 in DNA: TGTGCCAGCAGAAAAACAGGGAGGGAAGAAGCTTTCTTT. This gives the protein CASRKTGREEAFF.

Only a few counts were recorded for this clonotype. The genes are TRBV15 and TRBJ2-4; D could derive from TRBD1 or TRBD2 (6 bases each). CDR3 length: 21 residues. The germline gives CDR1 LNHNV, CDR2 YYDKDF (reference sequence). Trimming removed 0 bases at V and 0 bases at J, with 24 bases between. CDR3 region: CATSRDPPGADGPLAKNIQYF. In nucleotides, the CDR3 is TGTGCCACCAGCAGAGATCCCCCGGGGGCGGATGGACCATTAGCCAAAAACATTCAGTACTTC.

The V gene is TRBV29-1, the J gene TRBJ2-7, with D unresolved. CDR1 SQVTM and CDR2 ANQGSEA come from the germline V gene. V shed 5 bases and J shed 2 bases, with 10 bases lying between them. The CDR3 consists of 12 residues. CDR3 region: CSVLDGTYEQYF. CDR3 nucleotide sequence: TGCAGCGTTCTCGACGGCACCTACGAGCAGTACTTC.

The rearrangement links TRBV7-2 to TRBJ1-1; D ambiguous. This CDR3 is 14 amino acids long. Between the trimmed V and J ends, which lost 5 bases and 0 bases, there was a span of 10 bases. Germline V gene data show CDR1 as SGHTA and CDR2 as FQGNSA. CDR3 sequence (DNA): TGTGCCAGCAGCAAACGATCGGTGAACACTGAAGCTTTCTTT. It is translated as CASSKRSVNTEAFF.

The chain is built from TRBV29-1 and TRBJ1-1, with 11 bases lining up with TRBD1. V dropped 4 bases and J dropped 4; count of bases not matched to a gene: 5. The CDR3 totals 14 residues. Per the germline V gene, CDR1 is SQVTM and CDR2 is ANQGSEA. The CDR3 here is CSVVRDRGFTEAFF. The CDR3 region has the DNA TGCAGCGTTGTTAGGGACAGGGGGTTCACTGAAGCTTTCTTT.

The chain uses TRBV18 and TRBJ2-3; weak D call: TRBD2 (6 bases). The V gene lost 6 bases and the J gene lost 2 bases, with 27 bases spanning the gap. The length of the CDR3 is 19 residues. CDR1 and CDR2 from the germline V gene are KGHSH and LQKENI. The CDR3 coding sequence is TGTGCCAGCTCTACCCTCCCGCTGGCGGGACCGATACTCACAGATACGCAGTATTTT. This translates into CASSTLPLAGPILTDTQYF.

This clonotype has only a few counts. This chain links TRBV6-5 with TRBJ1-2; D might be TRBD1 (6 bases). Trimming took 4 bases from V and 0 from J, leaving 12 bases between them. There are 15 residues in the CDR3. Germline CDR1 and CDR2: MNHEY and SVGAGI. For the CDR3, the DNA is TGTGCCAGCAGTTCTTGGACAGTTCCTAACTATGGCTACACCTTC. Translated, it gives CASSSWTVPNYGYTF.

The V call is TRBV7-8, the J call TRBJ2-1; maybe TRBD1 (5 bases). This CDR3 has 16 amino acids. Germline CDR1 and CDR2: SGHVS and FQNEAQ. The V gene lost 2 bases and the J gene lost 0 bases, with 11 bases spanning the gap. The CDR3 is CASSLRGPSSYNEQFF. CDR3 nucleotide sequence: TGTGCCAGCAGCTTAAGGGGCCCGAGCTCCTACAATGAGCAGTTCTTC.

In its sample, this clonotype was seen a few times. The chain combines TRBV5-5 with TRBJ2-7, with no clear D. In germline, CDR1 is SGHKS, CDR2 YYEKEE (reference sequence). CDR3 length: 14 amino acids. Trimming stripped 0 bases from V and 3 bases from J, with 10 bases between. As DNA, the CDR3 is TGTGCCAGCAGCTTGGCGGCAGCTTTCTACGAGCAGTACTTC. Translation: CASSLAAAFYEQYF.

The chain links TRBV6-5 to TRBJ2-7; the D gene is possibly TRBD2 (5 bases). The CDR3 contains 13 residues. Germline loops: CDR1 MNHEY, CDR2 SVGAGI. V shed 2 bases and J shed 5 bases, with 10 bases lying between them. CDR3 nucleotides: TGTGCCAGCAGTTACGGCGCCGGGAACGAGCAGTACTTC. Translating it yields CASSYGAGNEQYF.

The CDR3, as DNA: TGTGCCAGCAGCATGACTAGCGGCGAGCAGTTCTTC. As protein: CASSMTSGEQFF. The chain employs TRBV7-2 and TRBJ2-1; 9 bases are a match to TRBD2. The V gene end was trimmed by 5 bases and the J gene end by 10 bases; junction bases not matched to a gene: 3. This CDR3 contains 12 residues. Germline V gene data show CDR1 as SGHTA and CDR2 as FQGNSA.

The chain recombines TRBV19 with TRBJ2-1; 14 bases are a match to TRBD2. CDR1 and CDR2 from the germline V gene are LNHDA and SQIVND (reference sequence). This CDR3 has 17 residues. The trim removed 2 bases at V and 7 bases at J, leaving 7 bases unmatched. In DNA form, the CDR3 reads TGTGCCAGTAGTATATGGGGGACTAGCGGGAGACGGAATGAGCAGTTCTTC. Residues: CASSIWGTSGRRNEQFF.

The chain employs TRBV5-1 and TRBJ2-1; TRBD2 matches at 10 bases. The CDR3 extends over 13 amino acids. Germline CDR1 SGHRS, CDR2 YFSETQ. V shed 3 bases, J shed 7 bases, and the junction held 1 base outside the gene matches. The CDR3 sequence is CASSSGLANEQFF. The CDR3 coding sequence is TGCGCCAGCAGCTCGGGACTAGCGAATGAGCAGTTCTTC.

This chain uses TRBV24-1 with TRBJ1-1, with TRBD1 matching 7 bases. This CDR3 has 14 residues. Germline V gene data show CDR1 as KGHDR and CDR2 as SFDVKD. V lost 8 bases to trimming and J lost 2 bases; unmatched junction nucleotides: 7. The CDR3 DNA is TGTGCCACCATGGGACAGAACATTAACACTGAAGCTTTCTTT. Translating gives CATMGQNINTEAFF.

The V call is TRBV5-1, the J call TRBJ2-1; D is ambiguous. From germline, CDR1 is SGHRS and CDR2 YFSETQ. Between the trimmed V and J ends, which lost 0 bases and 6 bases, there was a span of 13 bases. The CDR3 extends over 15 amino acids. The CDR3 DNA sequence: TGCGCCAGCAGCTTGGTGGTAGGCGTCGGCAATGAGCAGTTCTTC. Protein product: CASSLVVGVGNEQFF.

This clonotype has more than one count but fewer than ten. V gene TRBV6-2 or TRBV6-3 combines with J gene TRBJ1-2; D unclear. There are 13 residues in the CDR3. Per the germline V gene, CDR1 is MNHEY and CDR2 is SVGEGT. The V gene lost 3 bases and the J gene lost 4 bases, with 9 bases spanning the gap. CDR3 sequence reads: CASSYAPLYGYTF. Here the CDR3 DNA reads TGTGCCAGCAGTTATGCCCCCCTCTATGGCTACACCTTC.

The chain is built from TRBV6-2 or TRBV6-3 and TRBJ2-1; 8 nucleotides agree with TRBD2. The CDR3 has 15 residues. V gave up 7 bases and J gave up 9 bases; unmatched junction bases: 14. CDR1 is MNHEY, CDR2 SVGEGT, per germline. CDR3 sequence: CASKLLAGPVGEQFF. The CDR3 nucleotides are TGTGCCAGCAAGCTCCTAGCGGGTCCCGTCGGTGAGCAGTTCTTC.

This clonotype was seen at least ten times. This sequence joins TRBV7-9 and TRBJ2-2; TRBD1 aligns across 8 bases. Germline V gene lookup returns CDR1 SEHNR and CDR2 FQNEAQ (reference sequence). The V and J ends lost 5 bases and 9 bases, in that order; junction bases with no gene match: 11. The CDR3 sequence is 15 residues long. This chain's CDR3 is CASSPRQGIVRELFF. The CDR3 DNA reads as TGTGCCAGCAGCCCGAGACAGGGGATCGTTCGGGAGCTGTTTTTT.

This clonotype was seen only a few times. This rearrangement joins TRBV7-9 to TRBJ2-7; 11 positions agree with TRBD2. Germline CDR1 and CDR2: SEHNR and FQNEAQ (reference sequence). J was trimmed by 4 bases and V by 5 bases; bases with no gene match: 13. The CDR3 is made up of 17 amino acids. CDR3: CASSEKRGGLADYEQYF. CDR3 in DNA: TGTGCCAGCAGCGAAAAGAGAGGGGGACTAGCGGATTACGAGCAGTACTTC. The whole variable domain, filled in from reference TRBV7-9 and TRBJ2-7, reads DTGVSQNPRHKITKRGQNVTFRCDPISEHNRLYWYRQTLGQGPEFLTYFQNEAQLEKSRLLSDRFSAERPKGSFSTLEIQRTEQGDSAMYLCASSEKRGGLADYEQYFGPGTRLTVT.

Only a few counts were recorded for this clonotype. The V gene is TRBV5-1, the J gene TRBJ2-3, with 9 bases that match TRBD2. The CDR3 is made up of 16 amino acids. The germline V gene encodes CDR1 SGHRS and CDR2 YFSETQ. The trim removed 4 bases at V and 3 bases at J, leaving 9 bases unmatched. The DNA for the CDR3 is TGCGCCAGCAGCCGTATAGCGGGAGATCAGACAGATACGCAGTATTTT. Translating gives CASSRIAGDQTDTQYF. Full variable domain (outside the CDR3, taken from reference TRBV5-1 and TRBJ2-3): KAGVTQTPRYLIKTRGQQVTLSCSPISGHRSVSWYQQTPGQGLQFLFEYFSETQRNKGNFPGRFSGRQFSNSRSEMNVSTLELGDSALYLCASSRIAGDQTDTQYFGPGTRLTVL.

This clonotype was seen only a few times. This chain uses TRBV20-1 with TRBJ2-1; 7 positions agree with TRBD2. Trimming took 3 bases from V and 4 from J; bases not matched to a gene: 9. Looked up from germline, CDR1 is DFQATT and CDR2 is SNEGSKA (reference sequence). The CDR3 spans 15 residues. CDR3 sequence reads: CSASTWEGPYNEQFF. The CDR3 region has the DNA TGCAGTGCTAGTACGTGGGAGGGCCCTTACAATGAGCAGTTCTTC.

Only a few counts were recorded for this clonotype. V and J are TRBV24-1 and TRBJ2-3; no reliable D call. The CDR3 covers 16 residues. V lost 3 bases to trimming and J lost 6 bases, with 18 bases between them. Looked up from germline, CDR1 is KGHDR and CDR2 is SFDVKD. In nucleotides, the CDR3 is TGTGCCACCAGTGATACACAGTACCCGCACAAGGATACGCAGTATTTT. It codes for CATSDTQYPHKDTQYF.

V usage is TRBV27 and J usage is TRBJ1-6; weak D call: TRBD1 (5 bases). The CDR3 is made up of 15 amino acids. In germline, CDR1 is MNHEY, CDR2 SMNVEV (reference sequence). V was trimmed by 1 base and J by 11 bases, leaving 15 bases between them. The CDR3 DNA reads TGTGCCAGCAGTTTATTCAGGGAAGGAGGGGCACCCCTCCACTTT. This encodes CASSLFREGGAPLHF.

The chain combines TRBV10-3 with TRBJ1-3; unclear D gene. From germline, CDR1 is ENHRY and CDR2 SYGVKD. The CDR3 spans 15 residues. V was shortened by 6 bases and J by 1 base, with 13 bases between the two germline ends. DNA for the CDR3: TGTGCCATCAGCGGGTCCCCGGGTTCTGGAAACACCATATATTTT. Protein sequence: CAISGSPGSGNTIYF.

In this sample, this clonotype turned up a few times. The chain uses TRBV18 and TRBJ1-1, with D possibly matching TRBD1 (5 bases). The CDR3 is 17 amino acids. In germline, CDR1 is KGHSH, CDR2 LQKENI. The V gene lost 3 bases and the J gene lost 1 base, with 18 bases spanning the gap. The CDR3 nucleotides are TGTGCCAGCTCACCCCTTCCGGCAGGGAACGGGAACACTGAAGCTTTCTTT. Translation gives CASSPLPAGNGNTEAFF.

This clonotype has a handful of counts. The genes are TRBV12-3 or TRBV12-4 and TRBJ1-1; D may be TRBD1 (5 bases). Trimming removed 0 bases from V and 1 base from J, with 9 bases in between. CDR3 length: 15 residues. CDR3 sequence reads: CASSLAGEQNTEAFF. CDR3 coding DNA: TGTGCCAGCAGTTTAGCGGGGGAACAGAACACTGAAGCTTTCTTT.

CDR3 sequence reads: CASSLYSSGTQYF. The DNA for the CDR3 is TGCGCCAGCAGCTTATACAGCTCGGGGACCCAGTACTTC. The rearrangement links TRBV5-1 to TRBJ2-5; no clear D. This CDR3 has 13 residues. Germline V lookup: CDR1 SGHRS, CDR2 YFSETQ. V lost 2 bases to trimming and J lost 7 bases, with 12 bases between them.

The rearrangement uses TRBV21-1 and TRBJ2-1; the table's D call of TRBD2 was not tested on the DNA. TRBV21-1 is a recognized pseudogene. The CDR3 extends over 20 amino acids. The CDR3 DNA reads TGTGCCAGCAGCCCTCCCGCGGGCCAACCCCAGGGCAGCTCCTACAATGAGCAGTTCTTC. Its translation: CASSPPAGQPQGSSYNEQFF.

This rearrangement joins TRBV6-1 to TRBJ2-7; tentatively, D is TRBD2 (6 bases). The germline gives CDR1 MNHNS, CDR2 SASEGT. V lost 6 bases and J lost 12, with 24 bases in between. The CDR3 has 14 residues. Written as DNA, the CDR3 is TGTGCCAGCAGCCCTACCACTAGCCCGGTGACACGGTACTTC. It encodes CASSPTTSPVTRYF.